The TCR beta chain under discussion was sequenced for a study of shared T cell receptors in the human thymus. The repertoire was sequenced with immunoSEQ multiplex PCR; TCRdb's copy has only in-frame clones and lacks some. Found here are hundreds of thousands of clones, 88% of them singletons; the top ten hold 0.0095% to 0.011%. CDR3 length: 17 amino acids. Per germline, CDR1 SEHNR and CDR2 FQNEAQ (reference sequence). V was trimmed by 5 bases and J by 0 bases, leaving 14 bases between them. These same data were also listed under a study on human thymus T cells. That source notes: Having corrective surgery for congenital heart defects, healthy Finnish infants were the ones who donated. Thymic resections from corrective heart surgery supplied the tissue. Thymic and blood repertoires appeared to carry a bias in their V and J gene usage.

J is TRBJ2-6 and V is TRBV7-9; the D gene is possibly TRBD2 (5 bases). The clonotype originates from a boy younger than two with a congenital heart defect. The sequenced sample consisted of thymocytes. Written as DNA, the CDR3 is TGTGCCAGCAGCCCGAGGGTGGCCAGCTCTGGGGCCAACGTCCTGACTTTC. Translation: CASSPRVASSGANVLTF.